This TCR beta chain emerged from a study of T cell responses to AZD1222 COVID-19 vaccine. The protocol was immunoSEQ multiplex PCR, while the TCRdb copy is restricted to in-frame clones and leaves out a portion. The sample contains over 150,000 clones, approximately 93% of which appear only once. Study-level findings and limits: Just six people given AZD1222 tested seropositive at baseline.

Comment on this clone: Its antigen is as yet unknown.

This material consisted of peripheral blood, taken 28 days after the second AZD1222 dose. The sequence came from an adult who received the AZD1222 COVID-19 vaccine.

CDR3 protein: CASSRGLARGYEQYF. The CDR3 bases are TGTGCCAGCAGTCGCGGACTAGCGAGAGGTTACGAGCAGTACTTC. This rearrangement joins TRBV28 to TRBJ2-7, with 9 bases aligning to TRBD2. Germline CDR1 MDHEN, CDR2 SYDVKM. The CDR3 sequence is 15 residues long. V gave up 5 bases and J gave up 4 bases; unmatched junction bases: 9.